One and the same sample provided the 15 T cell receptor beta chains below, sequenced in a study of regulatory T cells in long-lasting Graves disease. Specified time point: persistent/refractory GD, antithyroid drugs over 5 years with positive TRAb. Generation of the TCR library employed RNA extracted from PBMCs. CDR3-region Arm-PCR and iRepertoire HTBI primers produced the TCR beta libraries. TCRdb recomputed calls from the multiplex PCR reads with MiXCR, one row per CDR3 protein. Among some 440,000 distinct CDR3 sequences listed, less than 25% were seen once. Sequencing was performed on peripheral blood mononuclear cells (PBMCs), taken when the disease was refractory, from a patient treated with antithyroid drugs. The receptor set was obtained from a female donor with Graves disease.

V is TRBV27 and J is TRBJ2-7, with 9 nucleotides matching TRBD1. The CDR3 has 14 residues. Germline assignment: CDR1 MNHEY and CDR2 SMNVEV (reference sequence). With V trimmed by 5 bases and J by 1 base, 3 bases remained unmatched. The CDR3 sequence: CASSGQGQSYEQYF. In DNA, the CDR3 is TGTGCCAGCAGTGGACAGGGGCAGTCCTACGAGCAGTACTTC.

In DNA, the CDR3 is TGTGCCAGCAGTTTATACGGGAGGGCCACAGATACGCAGTATTTT. Amino acids: CASSLYGRATDTQYF. The chain has TRBV12-3 or TRBV12-4 and TRBJ2-3; TRBD2 aligns across 8 bases. The ends lost 2 bases at V and 2 bases at J; junction bases unmatched: 3. The length of the CDR3 is 15 residues.

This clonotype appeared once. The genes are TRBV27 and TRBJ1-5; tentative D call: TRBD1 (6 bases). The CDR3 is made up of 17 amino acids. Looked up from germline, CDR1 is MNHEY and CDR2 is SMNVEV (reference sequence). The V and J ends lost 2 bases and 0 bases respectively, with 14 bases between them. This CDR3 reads CASSLGGQTHSNQPQHF. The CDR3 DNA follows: TGTGCCAGCAGTTTAGGGGGCCAGACCCATAGCAATCAGCCCCAGCATTTT.

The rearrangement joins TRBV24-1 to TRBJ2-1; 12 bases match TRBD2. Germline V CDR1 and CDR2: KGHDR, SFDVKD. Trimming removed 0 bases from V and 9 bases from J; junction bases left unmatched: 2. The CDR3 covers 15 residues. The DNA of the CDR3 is TGTGCCACCAGTGATTTGACTAGCGGGAGGCTTGAGCAGTTCTTC. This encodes CATSDLTSGRLEQFF.

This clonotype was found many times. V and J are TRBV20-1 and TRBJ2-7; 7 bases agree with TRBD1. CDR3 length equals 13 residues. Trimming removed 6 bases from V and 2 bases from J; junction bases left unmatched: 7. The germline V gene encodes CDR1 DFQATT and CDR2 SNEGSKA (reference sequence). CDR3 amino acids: CSARGQGTYEQYF. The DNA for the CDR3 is TGCAGTGCAAGGGGGCAGGGTACCTACGAGCAGTACTTC.

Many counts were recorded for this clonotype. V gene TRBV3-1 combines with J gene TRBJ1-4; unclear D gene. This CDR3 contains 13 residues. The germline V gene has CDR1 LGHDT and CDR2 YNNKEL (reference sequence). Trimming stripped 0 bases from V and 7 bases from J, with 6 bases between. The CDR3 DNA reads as TGTGCCAGCAGCCAAGATTATAGTGAAAAACTGTTTTTT. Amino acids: CASSQDYSEKLFF.

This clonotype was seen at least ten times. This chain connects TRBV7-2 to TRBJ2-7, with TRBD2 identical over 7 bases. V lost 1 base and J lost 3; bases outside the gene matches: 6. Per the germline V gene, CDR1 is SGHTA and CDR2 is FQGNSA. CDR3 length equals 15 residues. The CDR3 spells CASSLVSGILYEQYF. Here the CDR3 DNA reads TGTGCCAGCAGCTTAGTAAGCGGGATTCTCTACGAGCAGTACTTC.

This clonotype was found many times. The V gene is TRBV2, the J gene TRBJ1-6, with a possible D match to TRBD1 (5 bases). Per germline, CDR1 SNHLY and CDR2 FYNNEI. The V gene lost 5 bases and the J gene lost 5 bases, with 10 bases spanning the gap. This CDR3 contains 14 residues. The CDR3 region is CASSKGMDNSPLHF. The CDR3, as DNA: TGTGCCAGCAGTAAGGGGATGGATAATTCACCCCTCCACTTT.

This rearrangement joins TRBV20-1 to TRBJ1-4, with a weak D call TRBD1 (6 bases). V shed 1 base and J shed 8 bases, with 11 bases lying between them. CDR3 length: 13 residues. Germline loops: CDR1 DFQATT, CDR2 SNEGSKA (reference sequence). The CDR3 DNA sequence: TGCAGTGCTAGAGGGACAGTTAGCGAAAAACTGTTTTTT. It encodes CSARGTVSEKLFF.

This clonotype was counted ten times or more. The CDR3 sequence is CASSFGLGAGEQYF. CDR3 coding DNA: TGTGCCAGCAGTTTTGGGCTGGGGGCGGGTGAGCAGTACTTC. The J gene is TRBJ2-7, the V gene TRBV28, with a tentative D call TRBD1 (6 bases). CDR3 length: 14 amino acids. Trimming stripped 3 bases from V and 7 bases from J, with 16 bases between. CDR1 is MDHEN, CDR2 SYDVKM, per germline.

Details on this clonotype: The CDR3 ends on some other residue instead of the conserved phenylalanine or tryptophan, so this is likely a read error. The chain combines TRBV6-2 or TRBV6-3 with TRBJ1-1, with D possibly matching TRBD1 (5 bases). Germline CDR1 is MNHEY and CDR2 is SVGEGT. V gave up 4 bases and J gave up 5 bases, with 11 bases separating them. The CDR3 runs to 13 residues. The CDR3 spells CASSFGTGTEAFL. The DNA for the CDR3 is TGTGCCAGCAGTTTCGGGACGGGGACTGAAGCTTTCCTT.

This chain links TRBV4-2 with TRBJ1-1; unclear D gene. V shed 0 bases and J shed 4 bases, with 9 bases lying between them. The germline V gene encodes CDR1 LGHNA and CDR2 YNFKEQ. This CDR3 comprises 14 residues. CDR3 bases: TGTGCCAGCAGCCAAGACGAAAGAGGCACTGAAGCTTTCTTT. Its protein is CASSQDERGTEAFF.

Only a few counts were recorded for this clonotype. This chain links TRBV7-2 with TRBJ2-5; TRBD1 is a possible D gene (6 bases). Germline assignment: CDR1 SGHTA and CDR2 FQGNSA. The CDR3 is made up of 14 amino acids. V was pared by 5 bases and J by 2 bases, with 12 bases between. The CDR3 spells CASSVRTEQETQYF. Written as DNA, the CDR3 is TGTGCCAGCAGCGTCCGGACAGAACAAGAGACCCAGTACTTC.

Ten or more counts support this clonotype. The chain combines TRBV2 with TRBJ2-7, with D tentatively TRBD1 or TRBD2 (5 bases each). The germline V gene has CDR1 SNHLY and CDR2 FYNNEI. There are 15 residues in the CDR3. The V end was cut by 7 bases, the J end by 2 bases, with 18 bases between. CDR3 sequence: CASITRGRATYEQYF. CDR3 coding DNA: TGTGCCAGCATCACCCGGGGCAGGGCGACCTACGAGCAGTACTTC. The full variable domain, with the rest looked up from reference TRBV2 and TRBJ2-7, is EPEVTQTPSHQVTQMGQEVILRCVPISNHLYFYWYRQILGQKVEFLVSFYNNEISEKSEIFDDQFSVERPDGSNFTLKIRSTKLEDSAMYFCASITRGRATYEQYFGPGTRLTVT.

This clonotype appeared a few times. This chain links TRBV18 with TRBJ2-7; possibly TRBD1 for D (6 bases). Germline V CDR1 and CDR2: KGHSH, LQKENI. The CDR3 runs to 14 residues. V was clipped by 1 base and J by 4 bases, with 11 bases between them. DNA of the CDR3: TGTGCCAGCTCACCACGAAACAGGGATTACGAGCAGTACTTC. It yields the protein CASSPRNRDYEQYF.